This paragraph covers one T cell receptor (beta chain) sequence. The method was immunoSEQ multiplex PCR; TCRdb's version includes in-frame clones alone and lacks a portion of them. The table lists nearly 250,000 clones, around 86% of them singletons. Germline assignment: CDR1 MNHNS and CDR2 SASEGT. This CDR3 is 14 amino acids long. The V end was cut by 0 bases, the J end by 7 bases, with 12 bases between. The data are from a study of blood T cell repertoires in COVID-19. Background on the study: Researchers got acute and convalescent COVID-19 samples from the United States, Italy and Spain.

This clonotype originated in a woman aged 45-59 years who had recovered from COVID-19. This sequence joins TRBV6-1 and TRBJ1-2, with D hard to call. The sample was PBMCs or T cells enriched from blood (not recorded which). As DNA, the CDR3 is TGTGCCAGCAGTGAAGCCACAGCCTTTGGTGGCTACACCTTC. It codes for CASSEATAFGGYTF.